This entry features one T cell receptor (beta chain) sequence. The sample originates from a study of blood T cell repertoires in COVID-19. Across the study: Acute-phase and convalescent COVID-19 samples originated in the United States, Italy and Spain.

The CDR3 extends over 12 amino acids. The V and J ends lost 5 bases and 9 bases, in that order; junction bases with no gene match: 3. CDR1 MRHNA and CDR2 SNTAGT come from the germline V gene. Assay: immunoSEQ multiplex PCR; the TCRdb copy retains only in-frame clones and omits some. The table shows approximately 380,000 clones, with around 89% occurring only once. The chain carries TRBV6-4 and TRBJ2-1; 8 bases map to TRBD1. Sequences were obtained from PBMCs or T cells enriched from blood (not recorded which). This sequence originates from a woman younger than 30 who had recovered from COVID-19. CDR3: CASSLQGGEQFF. As DNA, the CDR3 is TGTGCCAGCAGTTTACAGGGGGGTGAGCAGTTCTTC.